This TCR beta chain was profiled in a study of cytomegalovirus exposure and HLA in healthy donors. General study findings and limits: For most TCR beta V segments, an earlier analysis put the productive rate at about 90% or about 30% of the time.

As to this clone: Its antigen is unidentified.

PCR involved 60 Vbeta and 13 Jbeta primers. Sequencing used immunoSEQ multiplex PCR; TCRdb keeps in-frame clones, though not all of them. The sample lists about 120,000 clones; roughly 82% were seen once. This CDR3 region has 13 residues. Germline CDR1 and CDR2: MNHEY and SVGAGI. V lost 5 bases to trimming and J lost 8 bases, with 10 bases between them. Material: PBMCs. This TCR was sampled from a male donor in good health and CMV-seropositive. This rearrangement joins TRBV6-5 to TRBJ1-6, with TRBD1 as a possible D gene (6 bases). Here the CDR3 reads CASSTNRDSPLHF. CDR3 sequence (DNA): TGTGCCAGCAGTACAAACAGGGATTCACCCCTCCACTTT.